Following are 24 T cell receptor beta chains from one sample sequenced in a study of control samples from healthy donors and cancer patients (dated by TCRdb to 2018 to 2020). The method was the immunoSEQ multiplex PCR assay. In TCRdb, the immuneACCESS table is reduced to in-frame sequences with V and J assigned. These tables do not hold every clone; where another copy was compared, an unresolved V gene accounts for under half, and the others remain unexplained. Recorded for this sample are around 84,000 clones; roughly 88% of them occurred a single time. The top ten clonotypes cover around a tenth of the sample. Material: PBMCs. The receptors shown here come from a man aged 60 to 69 with head and neck cancer.

The V and J genes are TRBV6-4 and TRBJ1-2, with TRBD1 as a possible D gene (6 bases). V was cut by 4 bases and J by 4 bases, with 13 bases left in between. Germline V gene lookup returns CDR1 MRHNA and CDR2 SNTAGT. The CDR3 consists of 14 residues. The CDR3 reads CASSAGGGSYGYTF. In nucleotides, the CDR3 is TGTGCCAGCAGTGCCGGGGGCGGAAGCTATGGCTACACCTTC.

Details on this clone: One end of the junction does not line up with germline, which may come from a read error. CDR3 loop: CANSYPGLAVDTQYF. The CDR3 DNA follows: TGTGCCAACAGTTACCCGGGACTAGCGGTAGATACGCAGTATTTT. V and J are TRBV6-6 and TRBJ2-3; 11 bases are a match to TRBD2. The length of the CDR3 is 15 residues. Germline CDR1 and CDR2: MNHNY and SVGAGI (reference sequence).

The gene calls are TRBV6-5 and TRBJ1-1; D not certain. The germline CDR1 and CDR2 sequences are MNHEY and SVGAGI. Between the trimmed V and J ends, which lost 3 bases and 4 bases, there was a span of 9 bases. The CDR3 contains 13 residues. The CDR3 coding sequence is TGTGCCAGCAGTTATAGGTCGGGCACTGAAGCTTTCTTT. It encodes CASSYRSGTEAFF.

The chain recombines TRBV4-1 with TRBJ2-1; tentatively, D is TRBD1 (5 bases). V shed 4 bases and J shed 10 bases, with 23 bases lying between them. The CDR3 spans 16 residues. The germline V gene has CDR1 MGHRA and CDR2 YSYEKL. This chain's CDR3 is CASSLFAPQSSGEQFF. CDR3 bases: TGCGCCAGCAGCCTTTTTGCGCCTCAGTCGTCAGGGGAGCAGTTCTTC.

V and J are TRBV10-1 and TRBJ1-1; D gene ambiguous. The CDR3 has 13 residues. Germline CDR1 reads WNHNN; CDR2 reads SYGVQD (reference sequence). V dropped 3 bases and J dropped 2 bases, with 7 bases sitting between them. In DNA, the CDR3 is TGCGCCAGCAGTGACGAGAGCAACACTGAAGCTTTCTTT. It specifies CASSDESNTEAFF.

This chain links TRBV27 with TRBJ1-5; 7 bases match TRBD1. CDR1 is MNHEY and CDR2 is SMNVEV in the germline V gene (reference sequence). The CDR3 has 14 amino acids. V was pared by 6 bases and J by 7 bases, with 9 bases of the junction left unmatched. CDR3 nucleotides: TGTGCCAGCAGCCAACTGACAGGGAACCAGCCCCAGCATTTT. Its protein is CASSQLTGNQPQHF.

The chain links TRBV10-3 to TRBJ2-2, with D possibly matching TRBD1 (6 bases). The CDR3 covers 18 residues. Trimming removed 1 base from V and 0 bases from J, with 15 bases in between. CDR1 and CDR2 (germline): ENHRY, SYGVKD. The CDR3 loop is CAISEFRTAVTNTGELFF. CDR3 nucleotides: TGTGCCATCAGTGAGTTCAGGACAGCTGTAACGAACACCGGGGAGCTGTTTTTT.

The CDR3 sequence: CASSLVPTLTDTQYF. CDR3 bases: TGTGCCAGCAGCTTGGTACCAACACTGACAGATACGCAGTATTTT. V gene TRBV5-6 combines with J gene TRBJ2-3; D remains unclear. V lost 0 bases and J lost 3, with 11 bases in between. From germline, CDR1 is SGHDT and CDR2 YYEEEE. This CDR3 has 15 residues. Together with reference TRBV5-6 and TRBJ2-3, the CDR3 gives the full variable domain: DAGVTQSPTHLIKTRGQQVTLRCSPKSGHDTVSWYQQALGQGPQFIFQYYEEEERQRGNFPDRFSGHQFPNYSSELNVNALLLGDSALYLCASSLVPTLTDTQYFGPGTRLTVL.

The chain uses TRBV25-1 and TRBJ1-1; no reliable D call. This CDR3 is built from 16 residues. V lost 3 bases, J lost 0 bases, and 14 bases lay in between. In germline, CDR1 is MGHDK, CDR2 SYGVNS. The CDR3 loop reads CASSDGWGSMNTEAFF. The CDR3 nucleotides read TGTGCCAGCAGTGATGGGTGGGGATCAATGAACACTGAAGCTTTCTTT.

The gene calls are TRBV4-1 and TRBJ2-2; 7 nucleotides align to TRBD1. Germline CDR1 is MGHRA and CDR2 is YSYEKL. Germline trimming cut 1 base from V and 5 bases from J; bases unmatched to any gene: 10. The CDR3 has 17 amino acids. CDR3 coding DNA: TGCGCCAGCAGCCAAGGGACTCACAGGGGACGAACCGGGGAGCTGTTTTTT. Its translation is CASSQGTHRGRTGELFF.

A word on this clone: Sequence at one end of the junction differs from germline and may be a read error. The chain recombines TRBV28 with TRBJ1-5, with a tentative D call TRBD1 (5 bases). The CDR3 covers 16 residues. Germline V gene data show CDR1 as MDHEN and CDR2 as SYDVKM. The CDR3 is CASCLGGGGDNQPQHF. CDR3 sequence (DNA): TGTGCCAGCTGTTTGGGTGGGGGTGGGGATAATCAGCCCCAGCATTTT.

This CDR3 is CASSVTRELKTQYF. In DNA, the CDR3 is TGTGCCAGCAGTGTTACCAGGGAATTGAAGACCCAGTACTTC. The chain combines TRBV2 with TRBJ2-5, with D perhaps matching TRBD1 (5 bases). Germline-derived CDR1 and CDR2 are SNHLY and FYNNEI. Trimming removed 4 bases from V and 6 bases from J, with 15 bases in between. The CDR3 sequence is 14 residues long.

The chain joins TRBV27 to TRBJ2-6; D is possibly TRBD1 (6 bases). The CDR3 has 14 amino acids. V was clipped by 10 bases and J by 8 bases, with 18 bases between them. The V gene's germline CDR1 is MNHEY and CDR2 SMNVEV (reference sequence). CDR3 protein: CATRGVQGSNVLTF. As DNA, the CDR3 is TGTGCCACCAGGGGCGTACAGGGTTCCAACGTCCTGACTTTC.

The rearrangement joins TRBV6-5 to TRBJ1-5; D might be TRBD1 (5 bases). Germline V gives CDR1 MNHEY, CDR2 SVGAGI. The CDR3 runs to 14 residues. The germline V and J ends were trimmed by 7 bases and 1 base, with 11 bases remaining between them. CDR3: CASTPGGSNQPQHF. The CDR3 region has the DNA TGTGCCAGCACCCCGGGGGGGAGCAATCAGCCCCAGCATTTT.

DNA for the CDR3: TGTGCCAGCAGCCAGGATCAAGATACGCAGTATTTT. It yields the protein CASSQDQDTQYF. The chain combines TRBV3-1 (or the pseudogene TRBV3-2) with TRBJ2-3; D is unresolved. The germline gives CDR1 LGHDT, CDR2 YNNKEL (reference sequence). The V and J ends lost 3 bases and 5 bases respectively, with 6 bases between them. This CDR3 is built from 12 residues.

The V call is TRBV10-3, the J call TRBJ2-1; 14 positions match TRBD2. The CDR3 covers 16 residues. The junction had 4 bases not matched to a gene; V was cut back by 3 bases and J by 6 bases. Germline values: CDR1 ENHRY, CDR2 SYGVKD. CDR3 region: CAISDPTSGRANEQFF. CDR3 nucleotide sequence: TGTGCCATCAGTGATCCGACTAGCGGGAGGGCCAATGAGCAGTTCTTC.

The rearrangement joins TRBV7-9 to TRBJ2-1; 7 bases align to TRBD1. This CDR3 region has 15 residues. V dropped 3 bases and J dropped 12; count of bases not matched to a gene: 14. Germline CDR1 reads SEHNR; CDR2 reads FQNEAQ (reference sequence). The CDR3 sequence: CASSLSRTGKSGQFF. In DNA form, the CDR3 reads TGTGCCAGCAGCTTGAGCCGGACAGGCAAAAGCGGGCAGTTCTTC.

This chain connects TRBV11-2 to TRBJ1-2; a weak D match, TRBD1 (6 bases). V lost 4 bases, J lost 1 base, and 13 bases lay in between. Germline V CDR1 and CDR2: SGHAT, FQNNGV. The CDR3 extends over 15 amino acids. This chain's CDR3 is CASSSRGQDNYGYTF. CDR3 bases: TGTGCCAGCAGCTCCCGGGGGCAGGATAACTATGGCTACACCTTC.

The CDR3 DNA reads TGTGCCAGCAGGGGAGACACAGATACGCAGTATTTT. Translated, it gives CASRGDTDTQYF. This chain joins TRBV27 and TRBJ2-3, with a possible D match to TRBD2 (5 bases). The V gene lost 6 bases and the J gene lost 2 bases, with 6 bases spanning the gap. Germline CDR1 reads MNHEY; CDR2 reads SMNVEV (reference sequence). CDR3 size: 12 residues.

Turning to this clone: The sample has other DNA sequences that encode this CDR3 too. J is TRBJ1-6 and V is TRBV14; 7 nucleotides agree with TRBD1. Per germline, CDR1 SGHDN and CDR2 FVKESK. CDR3 length: 14 amino acids. The trim removed 4 bases at V and 6 bases at J, leaving 3 bases unmatched. CDR3 residues: CASSPRQGNSPLHF. In DNA form, the CDR3 reads TGTGCCAGCAGCCCTCGACAGGGTAATTCACCCCTCCACTTT.

This clone was counted between two and nine times. V gene TRBV6-5 combines with J gene TRBJ1-1; D not certain. Trimming took off 8 bases at V and 7 bases at J, with 8 bases between the two ends. Germline CDR1 MNHEY, CDR2 SVGAGI. The CDR3 spans 10 residues. CDR3 in amino acids: CASGSSEAFF. The CDR3 DNA is TGTGCCAGCGGAAGCAGTGAAGCTTTCTTT.

The chain combines TRBV5-1 with TRBJ2-1; 11 bases align to TRBD1. J gave up 9 bases and V 3 bases, and 5 bases lay outside the gene matches. Germline V gene sequence: CDR1 SGHRS, CDR2 YFSETQ. The CDR3 extends over 14 amino acids. The CDR3 DNA follows: TGCGCCAGCAGCTCCGGGACAGGGGGAAGTGAGCAGTTCTTC. Translating gives CASSSGTGGSEQFF.

The chain recombines TRBV15 with TRBJ2-1; D is uncertain. CDR1 and CDR2 (germline): LNHNV, YYDKDF (reference sequence). V was pared by 0 bases and J by 2 bases, with 8 bases between. The CDR3 sequence is 15 residues long. The CDR3 loop is CATSRDTPPYNEQFF. The CDR3 nucleotides read TGTGCCACCAGCAGAGATACACCGCCCTACAATGAGCAGTTCTTC. Full variable domain (remainder filled in from reference TRBV15 and TRBJ2-1): DAMVIQNPRYQVTQFGKPVTLSCSQTLNHNVMYWYQQKSSQAPKLLFHYYDKDFNNEADTPDNFQSRRPNTSFCFLDIRSPGLGDTAMYLCATSRDTPPYNEQFFGPGTRLTVL.

The gene calls are TRBV11-2 and TRBJ1-1; 8 nucleotides agree with TRBD1. Germline V gene lookup returns CDR1 SGHAT and CDR2 FQNNGV. Germline trimming cut 8 bases from V and 0 bases from J; bases unmatched to any gene: 14. CDR3 size: 17 residues. CDR3 sequence: CASRTLRGRLLNTEAFF. CDR3 nucleotide sequence: TGTGCCAGCCGTACCCTCAGGGGGCGACTTTTGAACACTGAAGCTTTCTTT. The entire variable domain, with the rest obtained from reference TRBV11-2 and TRBJ1-1, is as follows: EAGVAQSPRYKIIEKRQSVAFWCNPISGHATLYWYQQILGQGPKLLIQFQNNGVVDDSQLPKDRFSAERLKGVDSTLKIQPAKLEDSAVYLCASRTLRGRLLNTEAFFGQGTRLTVV.